In its sample, the clone carrying this T cell receptor beta chain was seen a few times. The data were obtained in a study of T cell changes during pregnancy in multiple sclerosis. Produced via immunoSEQ multiplex PCR; TCRdb's table is partial and in-frame only. Seen here are fewer than 85,000 clones, approximately 94% observed once, and the top ten hold 2.5%. The sequencing used peripheral blood, collected in the third trimester of pregnancy. The source is a female donor with multiple sclerosis, enrolled in a pregnancy study.

The CDR3 DNA is TGTGCCAGCAGTCAGGGTTGGGAAAAACTGTTTTTT. Protein product: CASSQGWEKLFF. J is TRBJ1-4 and V is TRBV11-2; possibly TRBD1 for D (5 bases). Trimming stripped 6 bases from V and 8 bases from J, with 10 bases between. This CDR3 spans 12 amino acids. Germline V gives CDR1 SGHAT, CDR2 FQNNGV.